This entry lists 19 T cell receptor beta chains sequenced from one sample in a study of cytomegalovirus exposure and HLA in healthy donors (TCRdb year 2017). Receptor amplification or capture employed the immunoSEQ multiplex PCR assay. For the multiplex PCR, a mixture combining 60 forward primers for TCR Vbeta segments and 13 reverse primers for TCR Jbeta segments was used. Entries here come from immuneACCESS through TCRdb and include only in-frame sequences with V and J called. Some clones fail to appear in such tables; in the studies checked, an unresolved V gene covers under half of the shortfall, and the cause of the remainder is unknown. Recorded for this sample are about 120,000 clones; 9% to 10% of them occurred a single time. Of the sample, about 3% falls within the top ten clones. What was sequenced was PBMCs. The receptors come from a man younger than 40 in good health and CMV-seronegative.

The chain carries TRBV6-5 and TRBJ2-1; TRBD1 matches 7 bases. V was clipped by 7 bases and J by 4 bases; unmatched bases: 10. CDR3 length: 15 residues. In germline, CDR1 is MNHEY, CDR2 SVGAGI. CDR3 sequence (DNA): TGTGCCAGCATGGTGGGACAGACGACTTACAATGAGCAGTTCTTC. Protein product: CASMVGQTTYNEQFF.

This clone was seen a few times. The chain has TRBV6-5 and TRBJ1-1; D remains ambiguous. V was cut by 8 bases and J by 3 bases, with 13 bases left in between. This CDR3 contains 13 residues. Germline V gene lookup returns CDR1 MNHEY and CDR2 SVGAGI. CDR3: CASHKERDTEAFF. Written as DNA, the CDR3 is TGTGCCAGCCATAAGGAGAGGGACACTGAAGCTTTCTTT.

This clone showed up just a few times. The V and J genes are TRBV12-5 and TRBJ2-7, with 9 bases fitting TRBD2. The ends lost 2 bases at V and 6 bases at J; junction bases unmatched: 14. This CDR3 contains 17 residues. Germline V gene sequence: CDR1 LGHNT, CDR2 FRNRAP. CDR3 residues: CASGLSAGLAFAFEQYF. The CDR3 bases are TGTGCTAGTGGTTTGTCCGCGGGACTAGCTTTTGCCTTCGAGCAGTACTTC.

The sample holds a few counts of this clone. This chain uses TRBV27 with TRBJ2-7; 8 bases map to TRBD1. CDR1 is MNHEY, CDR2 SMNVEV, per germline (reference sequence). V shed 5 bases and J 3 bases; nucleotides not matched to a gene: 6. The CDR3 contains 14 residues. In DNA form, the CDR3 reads TGTGCCAGCAGTACCTCGGGACAGGTCTACGAGCAGTACTTC. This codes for CASSTSGQVYEQYF.

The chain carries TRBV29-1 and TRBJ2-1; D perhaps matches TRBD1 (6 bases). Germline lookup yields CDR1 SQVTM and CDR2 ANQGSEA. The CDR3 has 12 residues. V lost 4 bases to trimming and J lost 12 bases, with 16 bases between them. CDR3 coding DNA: TGCAGCGTTGCCCACCGACAGGCTCGGCAGTTCTTC. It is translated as CSVAHRQARQFF.

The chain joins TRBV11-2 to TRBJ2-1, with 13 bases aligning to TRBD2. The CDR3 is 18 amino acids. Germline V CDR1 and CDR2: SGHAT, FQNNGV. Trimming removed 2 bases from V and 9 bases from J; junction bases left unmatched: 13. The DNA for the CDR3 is TGTGCCAGCAGCTTACCCCCAAGACTAGCGGGAGGCGGGAGTGAGCAGTTCTTC. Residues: CASSLPPRLAGGGSEQFF.

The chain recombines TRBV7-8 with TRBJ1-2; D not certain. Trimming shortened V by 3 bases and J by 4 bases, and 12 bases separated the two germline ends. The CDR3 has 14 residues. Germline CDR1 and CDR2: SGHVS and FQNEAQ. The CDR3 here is CASSFTEGLYGYTF. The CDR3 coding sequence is TGTGCCAGCAGCTTTACTGAGGGCCTCTATGGCTACACCTTC.

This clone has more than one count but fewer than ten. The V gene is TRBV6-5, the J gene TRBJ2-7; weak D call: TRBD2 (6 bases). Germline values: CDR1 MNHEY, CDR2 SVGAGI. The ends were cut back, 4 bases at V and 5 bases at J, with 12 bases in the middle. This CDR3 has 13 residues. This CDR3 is CASSSPGGNEQYF. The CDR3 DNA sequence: TGTGCCAGCAGTTCCCCCGGGGGTAACGAGCAGTACTTC.

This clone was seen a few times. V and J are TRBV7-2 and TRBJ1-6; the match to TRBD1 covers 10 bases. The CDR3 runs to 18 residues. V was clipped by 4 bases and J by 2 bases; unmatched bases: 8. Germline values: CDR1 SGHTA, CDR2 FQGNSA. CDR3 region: CASSSSGTGVTYNSPLHF. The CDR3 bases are TGTGCCAGCAGCTCCTCCGGGACAGGGGTTACCTATAATTCACCCCTCCACTTT.

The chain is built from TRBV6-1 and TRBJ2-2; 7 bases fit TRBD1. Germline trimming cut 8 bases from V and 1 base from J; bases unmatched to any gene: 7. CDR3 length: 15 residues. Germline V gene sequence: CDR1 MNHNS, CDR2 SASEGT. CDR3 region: CASQRGPGNTGELFF. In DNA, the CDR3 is TGTGCCAGCCAAAGGGGGCCCGGGAACACCGGGGAGCTGTTTTTT.

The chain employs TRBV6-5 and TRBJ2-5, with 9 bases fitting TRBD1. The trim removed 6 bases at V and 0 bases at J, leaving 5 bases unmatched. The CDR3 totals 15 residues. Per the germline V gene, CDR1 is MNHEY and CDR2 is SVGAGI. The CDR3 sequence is CASSLGQGYQETQYF. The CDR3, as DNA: TGTGCCAGCAGCCTCGGACAGGGGTACCAAGAGACCCAGTACTTC.

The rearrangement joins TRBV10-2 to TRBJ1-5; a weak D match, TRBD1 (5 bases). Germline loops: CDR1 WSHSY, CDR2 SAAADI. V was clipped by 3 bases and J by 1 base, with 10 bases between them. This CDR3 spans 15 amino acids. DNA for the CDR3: TGCGCCAGCAGTGACCAGGGCTTCAGCAATCAGCCCCAGCATTTT. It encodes CASSDQGFSNQPQHF.

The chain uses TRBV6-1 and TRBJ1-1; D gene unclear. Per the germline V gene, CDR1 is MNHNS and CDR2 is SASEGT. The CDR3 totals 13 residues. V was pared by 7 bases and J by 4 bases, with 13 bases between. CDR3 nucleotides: TGTGCCAGCATAACGGGTCGAGGCACTGAAGCTTTCTTT. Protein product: CASITGRGTEAFF.

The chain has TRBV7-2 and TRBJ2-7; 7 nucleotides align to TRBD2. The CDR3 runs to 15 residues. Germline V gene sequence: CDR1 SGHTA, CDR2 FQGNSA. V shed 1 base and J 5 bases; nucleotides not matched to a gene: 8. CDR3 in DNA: TGTGCCAGCAGCTTAGTTCCCAGCGGGATTGACGAGCAGTACTTC. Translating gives CASSLVPSGIDEQYF.

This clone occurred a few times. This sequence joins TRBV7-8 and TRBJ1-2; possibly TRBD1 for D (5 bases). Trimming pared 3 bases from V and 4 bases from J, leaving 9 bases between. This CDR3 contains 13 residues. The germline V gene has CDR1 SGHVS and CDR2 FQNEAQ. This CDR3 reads CASSFGGIYGYTF. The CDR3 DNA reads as TGTGCCAGCAGCTTCGGGGGGATCTATGGCTACACCTTC.

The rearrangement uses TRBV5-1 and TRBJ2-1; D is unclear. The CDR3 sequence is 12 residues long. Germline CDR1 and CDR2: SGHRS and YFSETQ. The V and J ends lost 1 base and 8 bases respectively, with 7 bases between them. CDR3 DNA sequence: TGCGCCAGCAGCTTGAAGCGTGATGAGCAGTTCTTC. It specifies CASSLKRDEQFF.

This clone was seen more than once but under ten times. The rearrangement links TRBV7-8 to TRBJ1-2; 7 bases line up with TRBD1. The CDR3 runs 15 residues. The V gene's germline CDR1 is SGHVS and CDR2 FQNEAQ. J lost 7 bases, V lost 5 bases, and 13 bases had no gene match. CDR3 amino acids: CASSLRTGESAGYTF. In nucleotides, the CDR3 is TGTGCCAGCAGCCTTAGGACAGGAGAGTCAGCTGGCTACACCTTC.

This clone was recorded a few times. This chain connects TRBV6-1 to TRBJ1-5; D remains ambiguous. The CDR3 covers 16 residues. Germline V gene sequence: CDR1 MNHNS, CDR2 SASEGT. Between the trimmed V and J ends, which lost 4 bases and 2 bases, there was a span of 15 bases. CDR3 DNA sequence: TGTGCCAGCAGTGTCTCGGATTCACGGGGCAATCAGCCCCAGCATTTT. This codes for CASSVSDSRGNQPQHF.

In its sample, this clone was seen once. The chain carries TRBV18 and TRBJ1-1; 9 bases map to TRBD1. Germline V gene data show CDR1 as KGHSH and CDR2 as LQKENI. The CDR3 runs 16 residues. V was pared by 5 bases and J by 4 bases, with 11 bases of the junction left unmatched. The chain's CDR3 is CASSVGQGDFGTEAFF. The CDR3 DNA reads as TGTGCCAGCTCAGTGGGACAGGGAGATTTCGGCACTGAAGCTTTCTTT.